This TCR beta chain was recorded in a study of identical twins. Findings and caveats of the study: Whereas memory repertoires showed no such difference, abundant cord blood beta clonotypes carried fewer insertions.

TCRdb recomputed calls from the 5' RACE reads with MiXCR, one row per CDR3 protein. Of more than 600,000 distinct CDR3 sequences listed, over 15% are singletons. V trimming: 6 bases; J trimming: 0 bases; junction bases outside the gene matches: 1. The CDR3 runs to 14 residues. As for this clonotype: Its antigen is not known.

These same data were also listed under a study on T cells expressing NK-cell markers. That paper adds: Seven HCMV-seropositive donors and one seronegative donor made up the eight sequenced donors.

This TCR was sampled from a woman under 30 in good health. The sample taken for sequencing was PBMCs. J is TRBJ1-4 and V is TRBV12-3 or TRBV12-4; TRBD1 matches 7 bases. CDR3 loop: CASRQGATNEKLFF. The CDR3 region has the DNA TGTGCCAGCAGGCAGGGGGCAACTAATGAAAAACTGTTTTTT.